A single TCR beta chain is shown here with its context. The trim removed 3 bases at V and 5 bases at J, leaving 6 bases unmatched. The germline gives CDR1 SGHAT, CDR2 FQNNGV. CDR3 length equals 15 residues. The data stem from a study of Graves' ophthalmopathy and Graves' hyperthyroidism. RNA transcripts were the template, and TCR beta CDR3 regions were amplified from them. Amplification began with first-round RT-PCR using HTBI primers, then second-round multiplex PCR was performed. MiXCR was run by TCRdb on the multiplex PCR reads, yielding one entry per CDR3 protein. The sample records about 740,000 distinct CDR3 sequences, 35% to 50% being singletons.

The chain links TRBV11-2 to TRBJ2-5, with 10 bases identical to TRBD2. The sample taken for sequencing was peripheral blood. The receptor comes from an adult man with Graves' ophthalmopathy. The CDR3: CASSFLAGDGETQYF. CDR3 nucleotide sequence: TGTGCCAGCAGCTTTCTAGCGGGAGATGGGGAGACCCAGTACTTC.